Below are 8 T cell receptor beta chains sequenced from a single sample in a study of OX40 agonist ivuxolimab in advanced cancers. This table comes from immunoSEQ multiplex PCR, and its TCRdb copy is limited to in-frame clones, with some not included. The sample has fewer than 85,000 clones; just over 85% are singletons. Sequences were derived from CD4+ or CD8+ T cells sorted from blood, sampled in a trial of the OX40 agonist ivuxolimab. The receptor set was obtained from an adult with an advanced solid tumor such as melanoma, head and neck, liver or kidney cancer.

This clone has a single count. V and J are TRBV7-8 and TRBJ2-1; 7 bases map to TRBD2. The CDR3 has 12 amino acids. The germline V gene encodes CDR1 SGHVS and CDR2 FQNEAQ. V lost 5 bases and J lost 6; bases outside the gene matches: 1. CDR3 nucleotides: TGTGCCAGCAGCCGACTAGCCAATGAGCAGTTCTTC. Encoded protein: CASSRLANEQFF.

The chain links TRBV11-3 to TRBJ2-1, with 8 bases identical to TRBD2. Germline V gene sequence: CDR1 SGHNT, CDR2 YENEEA. The CDR3 spans 15 residues. V was pared by 5 bases and J by 0 bases, with 3 bases of the junction left unmatched. CDR3 amino acids: CASSRGGISYNEQFF. DNA of the CDR3: TGTGCCAGCAGCCGGGGGGGGATCTCCTACAATGAGCAGTTCTTC.

The chain joins TRBV28 to TRBJ2-5; either TRBD1 or TRBD2 may fit D (6 bases each). This CDR3 is 17 amino acids long. Germline-derived CDR1 and CDR2 are MDHEN and SYDVKM. Between the trimmed V and J ends, which lost 1 base and 3 bases, there was a span of 18 bases. CDR3 sequence reads: CASSLFSGGDREETQYF. The CDR3 DNA reads TGTGCCAGCAGTTTATTCTCCGGGGGCGACCGTGAAGAGACCCAGTACTTC.

The chain carries TRBV9 and TRBJ2-5; D is tentatively TRBD1 or TRBD2 (6 bases each). The V and J ends lost 0 bases and 2 bases respectively, with 11 bases between them. This CDR3 has 15 amino acids. The V gene's germline CDR1 is SGDLS and CDR2 YYNGEE. The CDR3 region is CASSVGRGPQETQYF. In DNA, the CDR3 is TGTGCCAGCAGCGTAGGTCGGGGGCCTCAAGAGACCCAGTACTTC.

The chain combines TRBV18 with TRBJ2-3; tentative D call: TRBD2 (6 bases). CDR3 length: 18 residues. Germline-derived CDR1 and CDR2 are KGHSH and LQKENI. V lost 0 bases to trimming and J lost 4 bases, with 20 bases between them. CDR3 sequence: CASSPPSGGNVGADTQYF. The CDR3 DNA reads as TGTGCCAGCTCACCACCGAGCGGAGGGAACGTGGGCGCAGATACGCAGTATTTT. The full variable domain, its missing parts supplied by reference TRBV18 and TRBJ2-3, is NAGVMQNPRHLVRRRGQEARLRCSPMKGHSHVYWYRQLPEEGLKFMVYLQKENIIDESGMPKERFSAEFPKEGPSILRIQQVVRGDSAAYFCASSPPSGGNVGADTQYFGPGTRLTVL.

This clone was seen just once. The V and J genes are TRBV7-2 and TRBJ2-3; 7 nucleotides agree with TRBD2. Germline V gives CDR1 SGHTA, CDR2 FQGNSA. The length of the CDR3 is 14 residues. Losses at the gene ends were 4 bases for V and 2 bases for J; bases not matched to a gene: 3. CDR3 sequence (DNA): TGTGCCAGCAGCTCTAGCGGATTCACAGATACGCAGTATTTT. It encodes CASSSSGFTDTQYF.

The chain employs TRBV7-9 and TRBJ2-1; 10 bases map to TRBD2. Germline trimming cut 6 bases from V and 10 bases from J; bases unmatched to any gene: 9. Germline assignment: CDR1 SEHNR and CDR2 FQNEAQ (reference sequence). CDR3 length equals 14 residues. The CDR3, as DNA: TGTGCCAGCAGGCCTAGCGGGAGCGTGGGGGAGCAGTTCTTC. It encodes CASRPSGSVGEQFF.

The gene calls are TRBV27 and TRBJ2-1; D might be TRBD1 (5 bases). With 1 base removed from V and 5 bases from J, the gap between germline ends came to 9 bases. CDR1 is MNHEY, CDR2 SMNVEV, per germline (reference sequence). This CDR3 is 14 amino acids long. The CDR3 reads CASSLFGQNNEQFF. As DNA, the CDR3 is TGTGCCAGCAGTTTATTCGGACAAAACAATGAGCAGTTCTTC.